One sample yielded the 26 T cell receptor beta chains listed below, sequenced in a study of Ad26.COV2.S vaccination and SARS-CoV-2 variants. Generated by immunoSEQ multiplex PCR, the TCRdb table keeps only in-frame clones and is missing some. The repertoire holds about 400,000 clones, about 90% seen once, with around 1.8% in the top ten. Treatment specified: around 19 received Ad26.COV2.S at low or high dose, single or two shots; 5 received placebo; per-sample allocation not given. Day 63 following the first vaccine or placebo injection was when the samples were taken. This material consisted of peripheral blood, taken in a trial of Ad26.COV2.S vaccine versus placebo. Receptor source: a person between 18 and 65 years old who received the Ad26.COV2.S COVID-19 vaccine or a placebo.

This sequence joins TRBV4-3 and TRBJ1-4; TRBD1 agrees at 9 bases. This CDR3 comprises 18 residues. Trimming cost V 2 bases and J 0 bases; bases outside gene matches: 7. Germline-derived CDR1 and CDR2 are LGHNA and YSLEER. The CDR3 loop is CASSQRTGVLATNEKLFF. CDR3 coding DNA: TGCGCCAGCAGCCAAAGGACAGGGGTTTTGGCAACTAATGAAAAACTGTTTTTT.

This clone has more than one count but fewer than ten. The chain uses TRBV11-2 and TRBJ2-7; no definite D call. The V end was cut by 5 bases, the J end by 1 base, with 15 bases between. Germline lookup yields CDR1 SGHAT and CDR2 FQNNGV. This CDR3 has 15 residues. CDR3 bases: TGTGCCAGCAGCCGCCCCCCGCGAGAGTCCTACGAGCAGTACTTC. This sequence encodes CASSRPPRESYEQYF.

This rearrangement joins TRBV15 to TRBJ2-7, with D possibly TRBD2 on 6 matching bases. The CDR3 runs 17 residues. V was trimmed by 2 bases and J by 1 base, leaving 18 bases between them. Germline V lookup: CDR1 LNHNV, CDR2 YYDKDF (reference sequence). The CDR3 reads CATSRLLAGGGSYEQYF. CDR3 DNA: TGTGCCACCAGCAGACTCCTCGCGGGTGGAGGGTCCTACGAGCAGTACTTC.

As for this clone: Other nucleotide sequences in the sample specify the same CDR3. The chain links TRBV28 to TRBJ1-2; 8 bases match TRBD1. V trimming: 6 bases; J trimming: 4 bases; junction bases outside the gene matches: 1. Germline-derived CDR1 and CDR2 are MDHEN and SYDVKM. The CDR3 runs to 12 residues. The CDR3 sequence is CASSGTGYGYTF. Here the CDR3 DNA reads TGTGCCAGCAGCGGGACAGGCTATGGCTACACCTTC.

The chain joins TRBV4-3 to TRBJ1-2; 7 bases agree with TRBD1. CDR3 length equals 16 residues. V shed 0 bases, J shed 8 bases, and the junction held 12 bases outside the gene matches. The germline V gene encodes CDR1 LGHNA and CDR2 YSLEER. DNA of the CDR3: TGCGCCAGCAGCCAAGATCCAGAGGGGGCGCGTGCGGGCTACACCTTC. It is translated as CASSQDPEGARAGYTF.

The chain links TRBV28 to TRBJ1-5, with no clear D. V lost 6 bases to trimming and J lost 3 bases, with 12 bases between them. The CDR3 loop spans 14 amino acids. The V gene's germline CDR1 is MDHEN and CDR2 SYDVKM. CDR3 bases: TGTGCCAGCAGCGTTATAGGTATCAATCAGCCCCAGCATTTT. It specifies CASSVIGINQPQHF.

The chain recombines TRBV19 with TRBJ1-2; D not certain. The CDR3 spans 13 residues. V lost 3 bases and J 4 bases, leaving 9 bases between the germline ends. The V gene's germline CDR1 is LNHDA and CDR2 SQIVND (reference sequence). The CDR3 is CASSILGFYGYTF. The DNA for the CDR3 is TGTGCCAGTAGTATTCTTGGCTTCTATGGCTACACCTTC.

The table lists this clone with a few counts. Other DNA sequences in the same sample also yield this CDR3. This sequence joins TRBV6-4 and TRBJ1-1; maybe TRBD1 (6 bases). The CDR3 covers 13 residues. The V end lost 5 bases, the J end lost 1 base, and 8 bases lay between the germline ends. Germline V CDR1 and CDR2: MRHNA, SNTAGT. CDR3 DNA sequence: TGTGCCAGCAGTCCGGGGGCGAACACTGAAGCTTTCTTT. Protein product: CASSPGANTEAFF.

The V and J genes are TRBV7-2 and TRBJ1-2; 12 bases match TRBD1. V lost 4 bases to trimming and J lost 12 bases; unmatched junction nucleotides: 15. Germline V CDR1 and CDR2: SGHTA, FQGNSA. CDR3 length: 16 residues. The CDR3 sequence: CASSSPGTGGAFVNTF. The CDR3 DNA is TGTGCCAGCAGCTCCCCCGGGACAGGGGGCGCTTTTGTAAACACCTTC.

Regarding this clone: Other DNA sequences in this sample translate to the same CDR3. This sequence joins TRBV6-2 or TRBV6-3 and TRBJ2-1; no clear D gene. Trimming removed 5 bases from V and 4 bases from J, with 3 bases in between. There are 11 residues in the CDR3. CDR1 and CDR2 (germline): MNHEY, SVGEGT. The CDR3 bases are TGTGCCAGCAGTCTATACAATGAGCAGTTCTTC. It translates to CASSLYNEQFF.

This clone was counted a single time. The chain combines TRBV19 with TRBJ2-7, with 7 bases aligning to TRBD1. V shed 5 bases and J 3 bases; nucleotides not matched to a gene: 4. Germline-derived CDR1 and CDR2 are LNHDA and SQIVND (reference sequence). This CDR3 has 13 residues. The CDR3 loop is CASSPGQVYEQYF. The CDR3 region has the DNA TGTGCCAGTAGTCCCGGACAGGTCTACGAGCAGTACTTC.

The rearrangement joins TRBV19 to TRBJ1-2; 8 bases map to TRBD1. Germline loops: CDR1 LNHDA, CDR2 SQIVND (reference sequence). This CDR3 is built from 16 residues. Losses at the gene ends were 4 bases for V and 2 bases for J; bases not matched to a gene: 9. The CDR3 loop is CASSNFEDRANYGYTF. In DNA, the CDR3 is TGTGCCAGTAGTAATTTCGAGGACAGGGCCAACTATGGCTACACCTTC.

The gene calls are TRBV19 and TRBJ1-5, with 7 bases that match TRBD1. CDR1 is LNHDA, CDR2 SQIVND, per germline (reference sequence). Trimming at V came to 8 bases and at J to 3 bases, leaving 10 bases not matched to a gene. This CDR3 is 15 amino acids long. The CDR3 DNA is TGTGCCAGTGGAACAGGGGCGGGGGACAATCAGCCCCAGCATTTT. It encodes CASGTGAGDNQPQHF. Looking up the rest from reference TRBV19 and TRBJ1-5 gives the full variable domain: DGGITQSPKYLFRKEGQNVTLSCEQNLNHDAMYWYRQDPGQGLRLIYYSQIVNDFQKGDIAEGYSVSREKKESFPLTVTSAQKNPTAFYLCASGTGAGDNQPQHFGDGTRLSIL.

The chain joins TRBV7-2 to TRBJ1-5; 9 bases line up with TRBD1. The CDR3 spans 14 residues. The V gene's germline CDR1 is SGHTA and CDR2 FQGNSA. Germline trimming cut 3 bases from V and 6 bases from J; bases unmatched to any gene: 3. The CDR3 spells CASSLGQGSQPQHF. The CDR3 DNA reads TGTGCCAGCAGCTTGGGACAGGGCAGTCAGCCCCAGCATTTT.

The V and J genes are TRBV7-9 and TRBJ1-6, with D tentatively TRBD1 (5 bases). V lost 4 bases to trimming and J lost 9 bases, with 13 bases between them. This CDR3 has 14 residues. Germline V gives CDR1 SEHNR, CDR2 FQNEAQ (reference sequence). CDR3 DNA: TGTGCCAGCAGCTCGGGACCGATGACTTCACCCCTCCACTTT. This sequence encodes CASSSGPMTSPLHF.

The chain carries TRBV4-3 and TRBJ1-3, with D perhaps matching TRBD1 (5 bases). V was pared by 1 base and J by 2 bases, with 9 bases between. Per the germline V gene, CDR1 is LGHNA and CDR2 is YSLEER. The CDR3 runs 15 residues. CDR3 in amino acids: CASSQGRTPGNTIYF. The DNA of the CDR3 is TGCGCCAGCAGCCAAGGGAGGACACCTGGAAACACCATATATTTT.

The rearrangement links TRBV7-2 to TRBJ2-7, with 9 bases matching TRBD2. V lost 3 bases, J lost 5 bases, and 2 bases stayed unmatched. The length of the CDR3 is 13 residues. Germline assignment: CDR1 SGHTA and CDR2 FQGNSA. The CDR3 loop reads CASSLGLANEQYF. The CDR3 region has the DNA TGTGCCAGCAGCTTGGGACTAGCAAACGAGCAGTACTTC. Full variable domain (rest looked up from reference TRBV7-2 and TRBJ2-7): GAGVSQSPSNKVTEKGKDVELRCDPISGHTALYWYRQSLGQGLEFLIYFQGNSAPDKSGLPSDRFSAERTGGSVSTLTIQRTQQEDSAVYLCASSLGLANEQYFGPGTRLTVT.

The chain joins TRBV14 to TRBJ1-1, with TRBD1 matching 8 bases. There are 17 residues in the CDR3. After removal of 1 base from V and 1 base from J, the junction contained 8 bases not matched to a gene. Per the germline V gene, CDR1 is SGHDN and CDR2 is FVKESK. CDR3 loop: CASSQVFGRGPNTEAFF. The DNA of the CDR3 is TGTGCCAGCAGCCAAGTGTTTGGCAGGGGGCCGAACACTGAAGCTTTCTTT.

CDR3 sequence reads: CAIRAPGKGELFF. The CDR3 DNA reads TGTGCCATCAGGGCCCCAGGGAAAGGGGAGCTGTTTTTT. The V and J genes are TRBV10-3 and TRBJ2-2, with TRBD1 as a possible D gene (5 bases). Trimming cost V 6 bases and J 8 bases, with 13 bases left between them. Germline V lookup: CDR1 ENHRY, CDR2 SYGVKD. This CDR3 spans 13 amino acids.

The V call is TRBV30, the J call TRBJ1-6; no clear D gene. Germline V lookup: CDR1 GTSNPN, CDR2 SVGIG (reference sequence). Trimming stripped 5 bases from V and 10 bases from J, with 9 bases between. This CDR3 is built from 11 residues. The CDR3 DNA follows: TGTGCCTGGGGTAAGGAGTCACCCCTCCACTTT. Translation gives CAWGKESPLHF.

This CDR3 is CASRRQGEFYGYTF. The CDR3 DNA sequence: TGTGCCAGTAGACGACAGGGAGAATTCTATGGCTACACCTTC. The chain is built from TRBV19 and TRBJ1-2; TRBD1 matches 7 bases. V lost 6 bases to trimming and J lost 4 bases; unmatched junction nucleotides: 8. The CDR3 is 14 residues long. The germline CDR1 and CDR2 sequences are LNHDA and SQIVND (reference sequence).

This chain uses TRBV2 with TRBJ2-1; no firm D call. This CDR3 has 12 amino acids. V was trimmed by 4 bases and J by 8 bases, leaving 9 bases between them. CDR1 SNHLY and CDR2 FYNNEI come from the germline V gene. The CDR3 DNA reads TGTGCCAGCAGTGTGCAGCCCTATGAGCAGTTCTTC. It yields the protein CASSVQPYEQFF.

The chain has TRBV27 and TRBJ2-3, with TRBD2 identical over 8 bases. The CDR3 runs 15 residues. CDR1 MNHEY and CDR2 SMNVEV come from the germline V gene (reference sequence). The V segment lost 2 bases and the J segment 3 bases; nucleotides outside the gene matches: 4. For the CDR3, the DNA is TGTGCCAGCAGTTTACGAAGCGGGGGAACAGATACGCAGTATTTT. Protein product: CASSLRSGGTDTQYF.

J is TRBJ2-7 and V is TRBV6-2 or TRBV6-3; unclear D gene. V was shortened by 5 bases and J by 0 bases, with 5 bases between the two germline ends. From germline, CDR1 is MNHEY and CDR2 SVGEGT. CDR3 length: 12 residues. CDR3 bases: TGTGCCAGCAGTGGGAACTCCTACGAGCAGTACTTC. It translates to CASSGNSYEQYF.

The sample holds one count of this clone. CDR3 protein: CASSIGDRRPYEQYF. CDR3 nucleotide sequence: TGTGCCAGCAGCATTGGGGACAGGCGGCCGTACGAGCAGTACTTC. This chain uses TRBV7-6 with TRBJ2-7, with 8 bases lining up with TRBD1. Germline CDR1 and CDR2: SGHVS and FNYEAQ. V lost 5 bases and J lost 4; bases outside the gene matches: 10. The CDR3 extends over 15 amino acids.

The CDR3 protein is CASSLPRRVGGYTF. The CDR3 bases are TGTGCCAGCAGTTTACCCCGAAGGGTTGGAGGCTACACCTTC. The chain recombines TRBV28 with TRBJ1-2; D is unclear. Between the trimmed V and J ends, which lost 2 bases and 8 bases, there was a span of 15 bases. The CDR3 is 14 amino acids. The V gene's germline CDR1 is MDHEN and CDR2 SYDVKM.